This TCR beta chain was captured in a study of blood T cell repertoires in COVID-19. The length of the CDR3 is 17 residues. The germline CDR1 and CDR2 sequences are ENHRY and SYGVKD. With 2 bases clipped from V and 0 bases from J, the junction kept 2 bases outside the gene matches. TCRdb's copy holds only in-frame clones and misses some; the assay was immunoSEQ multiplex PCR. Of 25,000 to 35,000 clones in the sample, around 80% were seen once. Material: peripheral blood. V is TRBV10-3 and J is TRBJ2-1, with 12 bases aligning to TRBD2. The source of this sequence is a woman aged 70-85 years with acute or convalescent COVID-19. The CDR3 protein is CAISEATSGSSYNEQFF. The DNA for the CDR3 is TGTGCCATCAGTGAGGCGACTAGCGGGAGCTCCTACAATGAGCAGTTCTTC.